The clone carrying this T cell receptor (beta chain) came up once. Its target is unknown. This sample was taken from a study of T cell responses to AZD1222 COVID-19 vaccine. Study results and limitations: Dominant CD4 TCR responses targeted spike regions 160-218 and 743-854. Clonal diversity was possibly underestimated; the donors were predominantly white British and more often female.

Sequenced by immunoSEQ multiplex PCR; TCRdb stores in-frame clones only, minus some. This sample has 95,000 to 100,000 clones, with 90% found just once. The V and J ends lost 8 bases and 4 bases, in that order; junction bases with no gene match: 5. The CDR3 extends over 13 amino acids. The germline V gene encodes CDR1 MDHEN and CDR2 SYDVKM. The TCR originated in an adult in good health. The sample was peripheral blood, taken on day 0 of AZD1222 vaccination. The chain carries TRBV28 and TRBJ1-2; 9 positions agree with TRBD1. CDR3 sequence: CASHWDRAYGYTF. As DNA, the CDR3 is TGTGCCAGCCACTGGGACAGGGCCTATGGCTACACCTTC.